The clone carrying this T cell receptor beta chain was recorded a few times. Its matching antigen is unknown. This CDR3 is built from 14 residues. Trimming cost V 4 bases and J 6 bases, with 15 bases left between them. The germline V gene has CDR1 SEHNR and CDR2 FQNEAQ (reference sequence). Noted treatment: oral pan-JAK inhibitor, 5-10 mg twice daily. This sample was taken from a study of CD8+ T cells in alopecia areata. Study overall: Patients in the treated group were given tofacitinib by mouth, 5 to 10 mg twice a day. The study's findings and limits: Expanded CD8+ clones among the top 100, as well as scalp clonality, were significantly decreased by tofacitinib. Clarity of TCR sharing across patients fell short of that in mice, possibly HLA-related.

RNA was extracted and reverse transcribed into cDNA as the sequencing template. Method: immunoSEQ multiplex PCR; TCRdb's copy keeps in-frame clones and lacks some. The sample shows over 200,000 clones, around three fifths of them seen only once. The TCR sequence derives from a human donor with alopecia areata. The chain uses TRBV7-9 and TRBJ1-1, with a possible D match to TRBD1 (5 bases). The sample was CD4+ T cells sorted from blood, taken at week 4, from a patient treated with tofacitinib. DNA of the CDR3: TGTGCCAGCAGCTCCGGGACCAATTCTCCTGAAGCTTTCTTT. Protein product: CASSSGTNSPEAFF.